Described below is a single TCR beta chain sequence and its context. Its recognized antigen is unknown. No qualities accompany the bases; no much larger clone lies one base away. This entry is derived from a study of blood T cell repertoires in COVID-19 (dated by TCRdb to about 2020). About the study as a whole: Samples from collaborators originated in the United States, Italy and Spain and spanned both the acute and convalescent phases of COVID-19. The material from the prospective study consisted of cDNA or gDNA derived from T cells, B-cell-depleted T cells, or PBMCs. The dataset comprised deeply sampled blood TCRbeta repertoires from subjects exposed to, actively infected with, or recovered from COVID-19. A freely available public database, intended as a resource for researchers studying the immune response to SARS-CoV-2, is where the repertoires were released. Samples were obtained from the ongoing ImmuneRACE study (first 160 participants) and from 1,200 or so subjects provided by 6 global collaborators. Sample metadata almost always included a de-identified subject ID, COVID-19 status, age in years and sex. Where HLA class I and class II types were available, the types were taken from metadata supplied by the sample provider, not from assay-based typing. Overall study results and their limits: How much clinical and demographic metadata was included differed by source and by participant, and the metadata was provided uncurated.

TCRbeta CDR3 regions were amplified from genomic DNA by means of the immunoSEQ Assay, a bias-controlled multiplex PCR. From the authors' description of their analysis: The number of nucleated cells in each sample was estimated by amplification of reference gene primers within the assay. To quantify the absolute abundance of each unique TCRbeta CDR3 rearrangement, sequence reads were collapsed and filtered. For each sample, productive Simpson clonality was calculated as the square root of Simpson's diversity index across productive rearrangements. The source is immuneACCESS, and TCRdb retained only in-frame sequences with V and J called. Part of the clones is not carried over; for the studies checked, unresolved V genes explain less than half of this, and the remainder is unexplained. V, J and clone size are taken as reported in that table, and D and trimming were inferred from the DNA itself. A total of some 150,000 clones appear in this sample, around nine tenths of them only once. The biggest ten clones account for over 8.5% of the sample.

Whole blood was collected in K2EDTA tubes by collaborating institutions according to the institutions' own protocols. For TCRbeta analysis, collaborators shipped samples as frozen whole blood, isolated PBMCs, or DNA extracted from either of those sample types. V is shortened by 4 bases, J by 1 base, and the region joining them spans 12 bases. Taken from the germline V gene, the CDR1 and CDR2 loops are SGHRS and YFSETQ. Taken from cysteine to phenylalanine, the CDR3 has 14 residues. The CDR3 DNA has 42 bases and is translated from base 1. The sample comprised peripheral blood. This TCR was recovered from a woman aged 50 to 65 with active or convalescent COVID-19. This chain is built from TRBV5-1 and TRBJ2-7, with TRBD1 perhaps the D gene, on 6 matching bases. CDR3 protein: CASSPDSPSYEQYF. The sequenced DNA is TGCGCCAGCAGCCCGGACAGTCCTTCCTACGAGCAGTACTTC.